The clone carrying this T cell receptor (beta chain) was counted between two and nine times. Patients were aged 18 to 65, had disease duration under 2 months, and had newly diagnosed hyperthyroidism. The source material, RNA transcripts, was used to amplify TCR beta CDR3 regions. HTBI primers were the set used in a first-round RT-PCR of the TCR CDR3. TCRdb fed the multiplex PCR reads into MiXCR, producing one record per CDR3 protein. The profile shows nearly 750,000 distinct CDR3 sequences, approximately 36% of them singletons. This sample is drawn from a study of T cells in Graves' hyperthyroidism and ophthalmopathy. CDR3 size: 15 residues. V was clipped by 6 bases and J by 2 bases; unmatched bases: 6.

Specimen: blood. This receptor was taken from a woman aged 40-49 years with Graves' hyperthyroidism. V is TRBV12-3 or TRBV12-4 and J is TRBJ2-2, with 7 bases fitting TRBD1. The CDR3 loop reads CASSATGENTGELFF. The CDR3 nucleotides read TGTGCCAGCAGCGCTACAGGGGAAAACACCGGGGAGCTGTTTTTT.